Sequencing of this TCR beta chain was carried out in a study of shared clonotypes between healthy human individuals. CD8 cells classed as naive were CD45RO-negative and positively selected for CCR7, excluding terminally differentiated effector memory CD45RA+ cells. TCRdb keeps only in-frame clones here, not all; method: immunoSEQ multiplex PCR. The table has about 2 million clones, less than 95% seen once. Trimming removed 5 bases from V and 5 bases from J, with 9 bases in between. Germline CDR1 reads SEHNR; CDR2 reads FQNEAQ (reference sequence). The CDR3 covers 12 residues. V gene TRBV7-9 combines with J gene TRBJ2-5, with D possibly TRBD2 on 5 matching bases. The origin of this receptor is a man between 18 and 35 years old in good health. Sequencing was carried out using naive CD8+ T cells sorted from blood. The CDR3 DNA follows: TGTGCCAGCAGCGGACTCGTGGAGACCCAGTACTTC. This codes for CASSGLVETQYF.